One and the same sample provided the 15 T cell receptor beta chains below, sequenced in a study of blood T cell repertoires in COVID-19. Assay: immunoSEQ multiplex PCR; the TCRdb copy retains only in-frame clones and omits some. The data contain some 60,000 clones, 75% to 95% of them singletons. The sequenced material came from peripheral blood. These receptors came from a man aged 40-55 years with acute or convalescent COVID-19.

V usage is TRBV6-6 and J usage is TRBJ2-2, with D tentatively TRBD2 (6 bases). The germline V and J ends were trimmed by 1 base and 5 bases, with 11 bases remaining between them. CDR3 size: 15 residues. Germline CDR1 and CDR2: MNHNY and SVGAGI (reference sequence). CDR3 region: CASSYLGGRTGELFF. Here the CDR3 DNA reads TGTGCCAGCAGTTACTTGGGAGGTCGGACCGGGGAGCTGTTTTTT.

The chain employs TRBV7-8 and TRBJ2-3; a possible D gene is TRBD2 (5 bases). Germline CDR1 reads SGHVS; CDR2 reads FQNEAQ. Trimming shortened V by 5 bases and J by 2 bases, and 14 bases separated the two germline ends. The CDR3 runs 15 residues. The CDR3 loop reads CASSPESGTTDTQYF. The DNA of the CDR3 is TGTGCCAGCAGCCCAGAAAGCGGAACCACAGATACGCAGTATTTT.

V usage is TRBV7-2 and J usage is TRBJ2-1, with 9 bases lining up with TRBD2. With 4 bases clipped from V and 6 bases from J, the junction kept 4 bases outside the gene matches. The germline V gene has CDR1 SGHTA and CDR2 FQGNSA. The CDR3 loop spans 14 amino acids. CDR3 bases: TGTGCCAGCAGCTCCTTAGCGGGAGTCAATGAGCAGTTCTTC. This translates into CASSSLAGVNEQFF.

J is TRBJ2-7 and V is TRBV5-1; TRBD2 matches at 8 bases. The J segment lost 3 bases and the V segment lost 0 bases, leaving 5 bases of the junction unmatched. CDR1 and CDR2 (germline): SGHRS, YFSETQ. The CDR3 contains 15 residues. The CDR3 DNA is TGCGCCAGCAGCTTGGATGCGGGAGGATTCTACGAGCAGTACTTC. As protein: CASSLDAGGFYEQYF. Variable domain in full (rest from reference TRBV5-1 and TRBJ2-7): KAGVTQTPRYLIKTRGQQVTLSCSPISGHRSVSWYQQTPGQGLQFLFEYFSETQRNKGNFPGRFSGRQFSNSRSEMNVSTLELGDSALYLCASSLDAGGFYEQYFGPGTRLTVT.

This chain connects TRBV30 to TRBJ2-7; TRBD1 is a possible D gene (5 bases). Trimming cost V 0 bases and J 0 bases, with 6 bases left between them. Looked up from germline, CDR1 is GTSNPN and CDR2 is SVGIG (reference sequence). CDR3 length: 13 amino acids. The CDR3 sequence: CAWSVQVSYEQYF. The CDR3 bases are TGTGCCTGGAGTGTACAGGTCTCCTACGAGCAGTACTTC.

The rearrangement links TRBV30 to TRBJ2-7; 7 nucleotides match TRBD1. The V and J ends lost 4 bases and 3 bases, in that order; junction bases with no gene match: 12. CDR3 length: 15 residues. Germline CDR1 and CDR2: GTSNPN and SVGIG (reference sequence). CDR3 in amino acids: CAWNLGQLTLYEQYF. Written as DNA, the CDR3 is TGTGCCTGGAATCTGGGACAGCTTACTCTCTACGAGCAGTACTTC.

The genes are TRBV19 and TRBJ2-7, with 8 positions matching TRBD2. V was pared by 5 bases and J by 3 bases, with 12 bases of the junction left unmatched. CDR1 is LNHDA and CDR2 is SQIVND in the germline V gene (reference sequence). The CDR3 spans 16 residues. The DNA for the CDR3 is TGTGCCAGTAGTCCACGTGGGGGCGGGAGGAGCTACGAGCAGTACTTC. Amino acid sequence: CASSPRGGGRSYEQYF.

The chain is built from TRBV12-1 and TRBJ2-7; the table gives TRBD2 as D, unverified against the DNA. TRBV12-1 is a recognized pseudogene. This CDR3 has 16 residues. For the CDR3, the DNA is TGTGCCAGCAGCTTTTTGGGAACTAGCGGGCACTACGAGCAGTACTTC. Amino acid sequence: CASSFLGTSGHYEQYF.

The chain combines TRBV4-2 with TRBJ2-1; D not certain. Trimming took off 1 base at V and 3 bases at J, with 7 bases between the two ends. Germline loops: CDR1 LGHNA, CDR2 YNFKEQ. CDR3 length equals 14 residues. Here the CDR3 reads CASSQAADYNEQFF. The CDR3 region has the DNA TGTGCCAGCAGCCAAGCCGCGGACTACAATGAGCAGTTCTTC.

The chain employs TRBV27 and TRBJ1-2; maybe TRBD1 (6 bases). This CDR3 spans 15 amino acids. The V end lost 5 bases, the J end lost 4 bases, and 17 bases lay between the germline ends. The V gene's germline CDR1 is MNHEY and CDR2 SMNVEV (reference sequence). The CDR3 region is CASSLKLGAVYGYTF. The CDR3 DNA is TGTGCCAGCAGTCTCAAGTTGGGGGCAGTCTATGGCTACACCTTC.

The rearrangement links TRBV19 to TRBJ1-6; no definite D call. Trimming removed 0 bases at V and 8 bases at J, with 11 bases between. The CDR3 totals 15 residues. Per germline, CDR1 LNHDA and CDR2 SQIVND (reference sequence). CDR3 DNA sequence: TGTGCCAGTAGTATAGATGGCAGAGGTGATTCACCCCTCCACTTT. Translating gives CASSIDGRGDSPLHF. The whole variable domain, filled in from reference TRBV19 and TRBJ1-6, reads DGGITQSPKYLFRKEGQNVTLSCEQNLNHDAMYWYRQDPGQGLRLIYYSQIVNDFQKGDIAEGYSVSREKKESFPLTVTSAQKNPTAFYLCASSIDGRGDSPLHFGNGTRLTVT.

V gene TRBV13 combines with J gene TRBJ2-1; 15 nucleotides line up with TRBD2. Germline CDR1 and CDR2: PRHDT and FYEKMQ (reference sequence). The CDR3 consists of 20 residues. V lost 4 bases, J lost 0 bases, and 10 bases stayed unmatched. CDR3 sequence reads: CASSSYRRTSGRASYNEQFF. The CDR3 DNA reads TGTGCCAGCAGCTCCTATAGAAGGACTAGCGGGAGGGCCTCCTACAATGAGCAGTTCTTC.

This clone has just one count. The chain recombines TRBV29-1 with TRBJ2-1; 13 bases are shared with TRBD2. CDR1 SQVTM and CDR2 ANQGSEA come from the germline V gene. The CDR3 totals 13 residues. J gave up 6 bases and V 7 bases, and 3 bases lay outside the gene matches. The CDR3 region has the DNA TGCAGCGACCGACTAGCGGGAGGCAATGAGCAGTTCTTC. Translating gives CSDRLAGGNEQFF.

The chain employs TRBV5-1 and TRBJ1-5; D may be TRBD1 (6 bases). Germline lookup yields CDR1 SGHRS and CDR2 YFSETQ. V was trimmed by 1 base and J by 4 bases, leaving 12 bases between them. This CDR3 spans 15 amino acids. For the CDR3, the DNA is TGCGCCAGCAGCTTGTCAGGGGCTCCGAATCAGCCCCAGCATTTT. Its protein product is CASSLSGAPNQPQHF.

The chain joins TRBV6-5 to TRBJ2-3; 10 bases align to TRBD2. Trimming took 6 bases from V and 1 from J; bases not matched to a gene: 4. From germline, CDR1 is MNHEY and CDR2 SVGAGI. This CDR3 has 15 amino acids. CDR3 sequence: CASRPLAGGTDTQYF. Written as DNA, the CDR3 is TGTGCCAGCAGACCCCTAGCGGGGGGCACAGATACGCAGTATTTT.